A single sample gave rise to the 2 T cell receptor beta chains below, sequenced in a study of T cells in Graves' hyperthyroidism and ophthalmopathy. Amplified TCR beta CDR3 regions came from RNA transcripts. An initial round of RT-PCR targeting the TCR CDR3 relied on the HTBI primer set. TCRdb used MiXCR to reprocess the multiplex PCR reads, holding one entry per CDR3 protein. Found here are a few hundred thousand distinct CDR3 sequences, 15% to 18% of them singletons; the top ten hold under 8%. The sample was blood. The source is a woman younger than 45 with Graves' hyperthyroidism.

In this sample, this clonotype turned up many times. The chain is built from TRBV7-9 and TRBJ2-4; TRBD1 might be the D (6 bases). The CDR3 covers 14 residues. Trimming left V 0 bases short and J 5 bases short, with 8 bases between. Germline V lookup: CDR1 SEHNR, CDR2 FQNEAQ (reference sequence). The CDR3 loop is CASSLAGQENIQYF. In DNA form, the CDR3 reads TGTGCCAGCAGCTTAGCGGGACAAGAAAACATTCAGTACTTC.

This clonotype was seen a few times. The chain is built from TRBV7-9 and TRBJ1-2; D not certain. Trimming removed 0 bases at V and 0 bases at J, with 20 bases between. Germline CDR1 and CDR2: SEHNR and FQNEAQ (reference sequence). The CDR3 runs to 19 residues. CDR3 in DNA: TGTGCCAGCAGCTTAGCGACAACCTTCGCGGCGGACGCTAACTATGGCTACACCTTC. Amino acid sequence: CASSLATTFAADANYGYTF.